The clone carrying this T cell receptor (beta chain) has just a few counts. Its antigen is not known. The PCR was carried out with 60 Vbeta primers and 13 Jbeta primers. Sequencing was performed with immunoSEQ multiplex PCR; in TCRdb, only in-frame clones are kept and a portion is missing. Of 150,000 to 200,000 clones listed, less than 90% are singletons. The sample originates from a study of cytomegalovirus exposure and HLA in healthy donors. The study's findings and limits: The majority of CMV-associated TCR beta chains were reported as apparently HLA-restricted in a later analysis.

Trimming removed 5 bases at V and 0 bases at J, with 10 bases between. This CDR3 has 13 amino acids. Germline CDR1 is SQVTM and CDR2 is ANQGSEA. Sequencing input: PBMCs. The source is a girl under two years old in good health and CMV-seronegative. The J gene is TRBJ1-1, the V gene TRBV29-1; no clear D gene. The CDR3 sequence is CSVRTDMNTEAFF. Here the CDR3 DNA reads TGCAGCGTTAGAACAGACATGAACACTGAAGCTTTCTTT.